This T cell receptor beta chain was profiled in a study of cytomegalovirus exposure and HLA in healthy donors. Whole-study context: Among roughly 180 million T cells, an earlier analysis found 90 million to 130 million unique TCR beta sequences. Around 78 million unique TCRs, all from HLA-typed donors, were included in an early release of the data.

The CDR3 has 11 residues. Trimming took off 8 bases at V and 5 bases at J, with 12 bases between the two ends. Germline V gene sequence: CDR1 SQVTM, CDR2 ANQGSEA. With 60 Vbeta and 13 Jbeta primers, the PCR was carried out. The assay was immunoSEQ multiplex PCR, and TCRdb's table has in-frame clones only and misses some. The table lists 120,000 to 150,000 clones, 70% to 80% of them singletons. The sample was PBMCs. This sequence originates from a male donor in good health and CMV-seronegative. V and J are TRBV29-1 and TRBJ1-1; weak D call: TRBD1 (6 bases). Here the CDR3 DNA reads TGCAGCTCAAAGGGGGGGACTGAAGCTTTCTTT. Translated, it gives CSSKGGTEAFF.